One sample yielded the 12 T cell receptor beta chains listed below, sequenced in a study of T-cell reconstitution after alpha-beta-depleted transplantation in children. Unique molecular identifiers were incorporated during preparation of the TCRbeta library. TCRdb re-analysed the PCR reads in MiXCR, keeping a single row per CDR3 protein. The repertoire holds about 250,000 distinct CDR3 sequences, with under 30% as singletons. The sequencing here drew on PBMCs, mostly from graft donor cells, taken 360 days after TCRalphabeta/CD19-depleted stem cell transplant. The receptors here all came from a female patient younger than 10 who had a stem cell transplant for congenital amegakaryocytic thrombocytopenia, so the T cells may come from the graft donor.

The J gene is TRBJ1-1, the V gene TRBV10-3; the match to TRBD1 covers 8 bases. V was clipped by 6 bases and J by 1 base; unmatched bases: 4. CDR3 length: 14 residues. CDR1 is ENHRY, CDR2 SYGVKD, per germline. The CDR3 DNA sequence: TGTGCCATCAGACCCGGGACAGGGAACACTGAAGCTTTCTTT. It is translated as CAIRPGTGNTEAFF.

The chain employs TRBV7-9 and TRBJ2-5; D gene ambiguous. From germline, CDR1 is SEHNR and CDR2 FQNEAQ (reference sequence). This CDR3 is 14 amino acids long. Trimming left V 3 bases short and J 3 bases short, with 11 bases between. This CDR3 reads CASSFLGPKETQYF. CDR3 bases: TGTGCCAGCAGCTTCCTAGGGCCAAAAGAGACCCAGTACTTC.

This clonotype came up a few times. The V gene is TRBV6-2 or TRBV6-3, the J gene TRBJ1-5; possible D gene TRBD1, 5 bases. Germline V gene data show CDR1 as MNHEY and CDR2 as SVGEGT. This CDR3 contains 17 residues. V lost 4 bases, J lost 7 bases, and 23 bases lay in between. The CDR3 here is CASSSPGVIQPGQPQHF. CDR3 in DNA: TGTGCCAGCAGTTCCCCGGGGGTCATCCAACCCGGACAGCCCCAGCATTTT.

This clonotype was counted at least ten times. The chain couples TRBV5-1 to TRBJ2-2; D is ambiguous. The CDR3 sequence is 13 residues long. The V gene lost 6 bases and the J gene lost 6 bases, with 12 bases spanning the gap. From germline, CDR1 is SGHRS and CDR2 YFSETQ. The CDR3 DNA sequence: TGCGCCAGCACATTGGCTGAGGCCGGGGAGCTGTTTTTT. It translates to CASTLAEAGELFF.

The chain has TRBV7-2 and TRBJ1-6; D perhaps matches TRBD1 (6 bases). The CDR3 covers 15 residues. The germline gives CDR1 SGHTA, CDR2 FQGNSA. With 3 bases removed from V and 7 bases from J, the gap between germline ends came to 13 bases. CDR3 nucleotide sequence: TGTGCCAGCAGCTTGGCGGGGGCCGGGAATTCACCCCTCCACTTT. Protein: CASSLAGAGNSPLHF.

This clonotype was seen a few times. The chain combines TRBV5-1 with TRBJ2-3, with D possibly called TRBD1 or TRBD2 (5 bases each). This CDR3 region has 17 residues. V lost 5 bases and J lost 5, with 24 bases in between. Germline lookup yields CDR1 SGHRS and CDR2 YFSETQ. The CDR3 loop is CASSRTTSSVFGDTQYF. CDR3 DNA sequence: TGCGCCAGCAGTCGGACAACTAGTTCAGTCTTTGGAGATACGCAGTATTTT.

This clonotype was counted at least ten times. The gene calls are TRBV7-8 and TRBJ2-1; 11 bases are shared with TRBD2. The J segment lost 14 bases and the V segment lost 5 bases, leaving 23 bases of the junction unmatched. Germline V gene data show CDR1 as SGHVS and CDR2 as FQNEAQ. This CDR3 is 18 amino acids long. DNA for the CDR3: TGTGCCAGCAGCCTGGGACCCTTAAATTTAGCGGGAGGGCGGCCCAAGTTCTTC. Translation gives CASSLGPLNLAGGRPKFF.

The chain recombines TRBV28 with TRBJ2-7, with D perhaps matching TRBD2 (5 bases). Germline V gene sequence: CDR1 MDHEN, CDR2 SYDVKM. The length of the CDR3 is 14 residues. Trimming removed 3 bases from V and 7 bases from J, with 16 bases in between. The CDR3 reads CASSLFSGSVEQYF. The CDR3 nucleotides read TGTGCCAGCAGTTTGTTTTCGGGGTCAGTTGAGCAGTACTTC. Filled out from reference TRBV28 and TRBJ2-7, the complete variable domain reads DVKVTQSSRYLVKRTGEKVFLECVQDMDHENMFWYRQDPGLGLRLIYFSYDVKMKEKGDIPEGYSVSREKKERFSLILESASTNQTSMYLCASSLFSGSVEQYFGPGTRLTVT.

This clonotype has only a few counts. The V gene is TRBV20-1, the J gene TRBJ1-5; 7 nucleotides align to TRBD1. In germline, CDR1 is DFQATT, CDR2 SNEGSKA (reference sequence). Trimming removed 6 bases from V and 6 bases from J; junction bases left unmatched: 14. CDR3 size: 15 residues. CDR3 nucleotides: TGCAGTGCCAGCGATACAGGGGTGGTGAGTCAGCCCCAGCATTTT. Translated: CSASDTGVVSQPQHF.

The genes are TRBV6-2 or TRBV6-3 and TRBJ2-5; 7 bases match TRBD1. V was pared by 5 bases and J by 4 bases, with 7 bases of the junction left unmatched. Germline V CDR1 and CDR2: MNHEY, SVGEGT. This CDR3 is built from 14 residues. The CDR3 loop is CASSRQGRGETQYF. The DNA for the CDR3 is TGTGCCAGCAGTAGACAGGGTAGGGGAGAGACCCAGTACTTC.

J is TRBJ2-3 and V is TRBV7-6, with 9 positions matching TRBD2. The CDR3 sequence is 16 residues long. V was pared by 4 bases and J by 2 bases, with 7 bases of the junction left unmatched. Germline CDR1 reads SGHVS; CDR2 reads FNYEAQ. CDR3 protein: CASSYKRLADTDTQYF. As DNA, the CDR3 is TGTGCCAGCAGCTATAAACGACTAGCGGACACAGATACGCAGTATTTT.

The CDR3 DNA follows: TGCGCCAGCAGCAACAGACACGACACCGGGGAGCTGTTTTTT. Amino acid sequence: CASSNRHDTGELFF. The chain has TRBV4-1 and TRBJ2-2; D not certain. This CDR3 is built from 14 residues. CDR1 MGHRA and CDR2 YSYEKL come from the germline V gene. V lost 5 bases to trimming and J lost 3 bases, with 10 bases between them.